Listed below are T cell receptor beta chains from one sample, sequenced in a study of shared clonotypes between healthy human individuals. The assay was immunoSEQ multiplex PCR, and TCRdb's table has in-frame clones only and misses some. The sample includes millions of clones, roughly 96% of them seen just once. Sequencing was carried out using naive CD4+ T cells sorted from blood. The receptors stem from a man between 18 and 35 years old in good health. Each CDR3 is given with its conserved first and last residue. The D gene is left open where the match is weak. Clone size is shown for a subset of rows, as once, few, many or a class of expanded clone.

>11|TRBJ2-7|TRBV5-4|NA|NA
CASSLDREQYF
TGTGCCAGCAGCTTGGATAGGGAGCAGTACTTC
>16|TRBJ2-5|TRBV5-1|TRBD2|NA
CASSLVSGGDRKTQYF
TGCGCCAGCAGCTTGGTTTCGGGGGGTGATAGGAAGACCCAGTACTTC
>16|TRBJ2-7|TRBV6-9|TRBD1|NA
CASSYPDRGEDYEQYF
TGTGCCAGCAGTTATCCAGACAGGGGGGAGGACTACGAGCAGTACTTC
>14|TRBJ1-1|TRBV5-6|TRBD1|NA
CASSWGDRYTEAFF
TGTGCCAGCAGCTGGGGGGACAGGTACACTGAAGCTTTCTTT
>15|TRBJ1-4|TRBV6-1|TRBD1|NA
CASIMTGGGNEKLFF
TGTGCCAGCATTATGACAGGGGGAGGTAATGAAAAACTGTTTTTT
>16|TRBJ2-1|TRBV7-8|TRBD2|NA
CASSSAGTSAYNEQFF
TGTGCCAGCAGCTCTGCGGGGACTAGCGCCTACAATGAGCAGTTCTTC
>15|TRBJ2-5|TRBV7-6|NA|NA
CASSLALSRTETQYF
TGTGCCAGCAGCTTAGCGTTGTCCAGGACAGAGACCCAGTACTTC
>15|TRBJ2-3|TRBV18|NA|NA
CASSPRDGPTDTQYF
TGTGCCAGCTCCCCCCGGGACGGCCCCACAGATACGCAGTATTTT
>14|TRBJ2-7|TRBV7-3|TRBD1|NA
CASSLSGQAYEQYF
TGTGCCAGCAGCTTGTCGGGACAGGCCTACGAGCAGTACTTC
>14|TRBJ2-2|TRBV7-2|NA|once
CASRSGSTTGELFF
TGTGCCAGCAGGTCAGGGAGTACGACCGGGGAGCTGTTTTTT
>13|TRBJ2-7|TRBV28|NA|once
CASSTAGQDEQYF
TGTGCCAGCAGCACCGCAGGGCAAGACGAGCAGTACTTC
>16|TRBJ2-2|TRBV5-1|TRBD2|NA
CASSRQLAGATGELFF
TGCGCCAGCAGCAGACAACTAGCGGGGGCCACCGGGGAGCTGTTTTTT
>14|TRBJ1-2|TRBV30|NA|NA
CAWSVPGANYGYTF
TGTGCCTGGAGTGTACCAGGGGCTAACTATGGCTACACCTTC
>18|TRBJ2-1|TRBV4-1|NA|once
CASSREPDSRSSYNEQFF
TGCGCCAGCAGCCGAGAACCTGACAGTCGAAGCTCCTACAATGAGCAGTTCTTC
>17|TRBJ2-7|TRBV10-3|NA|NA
CAISESVKRGSSYEQYF
TGTGCCATCAGTGAGTCCGTGAAGCGTGGAAGCTCCTACGAGCAGTACTTC
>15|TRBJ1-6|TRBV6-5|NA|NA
CASSYSFQGSSPLHF
TGTGCCAGCAGTTACTCTTTCCAGGGCAGTTCACCCCTCCACTTT
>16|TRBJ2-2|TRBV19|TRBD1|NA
CASTRDRGSNTGELFF
TGTGCCAGTACCCGGGACAGGGGTTCGAACACCGGGGAGCTGTTTTTT
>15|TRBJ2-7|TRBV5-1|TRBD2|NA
CASSFTGGSTYEQYF
TGCGCCAGCAGCTTCACGGGGGGTAGCACCTACGAGCAGTACTTC
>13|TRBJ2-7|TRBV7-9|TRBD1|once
CASSRQGTYEQYF
TGTGCCAGCAGCCGACAGGGCACCTACGAGCAGTACTTC
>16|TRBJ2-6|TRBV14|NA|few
CASSRQTYSGANVLTF
TGTGCCAGCAGCCGCCAGACTTACTCTGGGGCCAACGTCCTGACTTTC
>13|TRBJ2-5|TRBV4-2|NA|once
CASSSFAEETQYF
TGTGCCAGCAGCTCCTTTGCCGAAGAGACCCAGTACTTC
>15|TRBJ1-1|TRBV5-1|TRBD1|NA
CASSPPTGGQAEAFF
TGCGCCAGCAGCCCCCCGACAGGGGGACAGGCTGAAGCTTTCTTT
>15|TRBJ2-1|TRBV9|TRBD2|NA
CASSFTSGRANEQFF
TGTGCCAGCAGCTTCACTAGCGGGAGGGCGAATGAGCAGTTCTTC
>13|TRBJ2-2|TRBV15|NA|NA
CATSSVRVGTPFF
TGTGCCACCAGCAGCGTCCGGGTCGGGACGCCGTTTTTT
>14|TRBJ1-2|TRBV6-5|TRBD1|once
CASTRTGGGYGYTF
TGTGCCAGCACTCGGACAGGGGGTGGGTATGGCTACACCTTC
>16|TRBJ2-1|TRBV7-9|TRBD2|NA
CASSMSGRFSYNEQFF
TGTGCCAGCAGCATGAGCGGGAGATTCTCCTACAATGAGCAGTTCTTC
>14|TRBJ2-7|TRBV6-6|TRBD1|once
CASSRTGGPYEQYF
TGTGCCAGCAGTCGGACAGGGGGCCCCTACGAGCAGTACTTC
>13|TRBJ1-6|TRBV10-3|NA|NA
CAIRGLNNSPLHF
TGTGCCATCAGGGGTTTAAATAATTCACCCCTCCACTTT
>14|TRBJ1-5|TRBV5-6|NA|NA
CASSLGVGNQPQHF
TGTGCCAGCAGCCTGGGGGTTGGCAATCAGCCCCAGCATTTT
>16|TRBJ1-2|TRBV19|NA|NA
CASSPADIYPVYGYTF
TGTGCCAGTAGCCCCGCTGACATCTACCCGGTCTATGGCTACACCTTC
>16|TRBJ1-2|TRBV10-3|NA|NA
CAISESGFTGRFGYTF
TGTGCCATCAGTGAGTCGGGGTTTACAGGGAGGTTTGGCTACACCTTC
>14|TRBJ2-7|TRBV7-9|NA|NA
CASSRMGDSYEQYF
TGTGCCAGCAGCCGAATGGGGGACTCCTACGAGCAGTACTTC
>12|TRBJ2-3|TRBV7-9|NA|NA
CASMRSTDTQYF
TGTGCCAGCATGAGGAGCACAGATACGCAGTATTTT
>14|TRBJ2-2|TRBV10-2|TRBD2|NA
CAKLAGPNTGELFF
TGCGCAAAGTTAGCGGGACCTAACACCGGGGAGCTGTTTTTT
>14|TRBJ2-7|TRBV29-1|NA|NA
CSVVMDFATYEQYF
TGCAGCGTTGTAATGGACTTCGCTACTTACGAGCAGTACTTC
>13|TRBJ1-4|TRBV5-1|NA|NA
CASREPLREKLFF
TGCGCCAGCAGGGAACCTCTAAGGGAAAAACTGTTTTTT
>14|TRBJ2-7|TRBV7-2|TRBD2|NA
CASSPSGRALEQYF
TGTGCCAGCAGCCCAAGCGGGAGGGCGCTTGAGCAGTACTTC
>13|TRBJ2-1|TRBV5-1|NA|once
CASSLNRGDEQFF
TGCGCCAGCAGCTTGAATCGGGGAGACGAGCAGTTCTTC
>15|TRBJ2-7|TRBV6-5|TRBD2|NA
CASTPSGGATYEQYF
TGTGCCAGCACCCCCTCGGGGGGGGCAACCTACGAGCAGTACTTC
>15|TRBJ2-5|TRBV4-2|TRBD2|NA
CASSQVAGLGETQYF
TGTGCCAGCAGCCAAGTAGCGGGGCTCGGGGAGACCCAGTACTTC
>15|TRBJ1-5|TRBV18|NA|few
CASSPQGASNQPQHF
TGTGCCAGCTCACCCCAAGGGGCTAGCAATCAGCCCCAGCATTTT
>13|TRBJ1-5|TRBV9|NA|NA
CASSAGSNQPQHF
TGTGCCAGCAGCGCAGGTAGCAATCAGCCCCAGCATTTT
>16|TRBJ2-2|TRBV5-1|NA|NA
CASSLDGALGTGELFF
TGCGCCAGCAGCTTGGATGGAGCCTTGGGGACCGGGGAGCTGTTTTTT
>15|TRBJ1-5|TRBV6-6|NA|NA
CASSPEGGSNQPQHF
TGTGCCAGCAGCCCTGAGGGAGGGTCCAATCAGCCCCAGCATTTT
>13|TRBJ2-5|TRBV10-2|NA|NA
CASSESNWQTQYF
TGCGCCAGCAGTGAGTCGAACTGGCAGACCCAGTACTTC
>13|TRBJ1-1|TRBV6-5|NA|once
CASSYAMNTEAFF
TGTGCCAGCAGTTATGCCATGAACACTGAAGCTTTCTTT
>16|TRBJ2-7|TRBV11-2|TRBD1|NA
CASSLDLTGGLHEQYF
TGTGCCAGCAGCTTAGATTTAACAGGGGGTCTTCACGAGCAGTACTTC
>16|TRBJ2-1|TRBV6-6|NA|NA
CASSYSSGAAYNEQFF
TGTGCCAGCAGTTACTCGTCCGGGGCGGCCTACAATGAGCAGTTCTTC
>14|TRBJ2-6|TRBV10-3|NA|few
CAIRDSSGANVLTF
TGTGCCATCAGGGACAGCTCTGGGGCCAACGTCCTGACTTTC
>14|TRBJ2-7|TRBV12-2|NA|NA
CASRLGTLTYEQYF
TGTGCAAGTCGCCTTGGGACCCTCACCTACGAGCAGTACTTC
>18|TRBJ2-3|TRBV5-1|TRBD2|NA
CASSLGLAGGPILDTQYF
TGCGCCAGCAGCTTGGGACTAGCGGGGGGGCCGATTCTAGATACGCAGTATTTT
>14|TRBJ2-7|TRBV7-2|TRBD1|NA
CASSTGQGQYEQYF
TGTGCCAGCAGCACCGGACAGGGGCAATACGAGCAGTACTTC
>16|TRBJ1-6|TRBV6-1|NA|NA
CASSDRGEAYNSPLHF
TGTGCCAGCAGTGATCGGGGGGAGGCCTATAATTCACCCCTCCACTTT
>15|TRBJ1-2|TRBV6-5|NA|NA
CASSYHRLGDYGYTF
TGTGCCAGCAGTTATCACAGGCTCGGGGACTATGGCTACACCTTC
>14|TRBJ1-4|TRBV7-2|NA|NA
CASALGMTNEKLFF
TGTGCCAGCGCTTTGGGGATGACTAATGAAAAACTGTTTTTT
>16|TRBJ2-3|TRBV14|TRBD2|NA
CASSQGGLAGTDTQYF
TGTGCCAGCAGCCAAGGGGGACTAGCGGGAACAGATACGCAGTATTTT
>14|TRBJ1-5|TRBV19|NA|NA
CASNGGGDNQPQHF
TGTGCCAGTAATGGCGGGGGCGATAATCAGCCCCAGCATTTT